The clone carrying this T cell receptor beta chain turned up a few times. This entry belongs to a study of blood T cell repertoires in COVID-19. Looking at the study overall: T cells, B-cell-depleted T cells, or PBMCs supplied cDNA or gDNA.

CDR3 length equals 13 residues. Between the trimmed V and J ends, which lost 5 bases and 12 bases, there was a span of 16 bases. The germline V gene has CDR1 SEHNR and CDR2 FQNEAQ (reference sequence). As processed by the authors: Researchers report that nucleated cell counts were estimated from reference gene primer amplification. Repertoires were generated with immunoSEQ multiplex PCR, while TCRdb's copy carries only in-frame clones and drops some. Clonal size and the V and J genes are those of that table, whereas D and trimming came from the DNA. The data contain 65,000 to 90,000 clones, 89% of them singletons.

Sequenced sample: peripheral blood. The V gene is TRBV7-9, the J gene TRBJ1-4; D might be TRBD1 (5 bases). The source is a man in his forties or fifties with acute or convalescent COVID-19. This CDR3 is CASSAQTGVELFF. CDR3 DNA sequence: TGTGCCAGCAGCGCTCAGACGGGGGTGGAACTGTTTTTT.